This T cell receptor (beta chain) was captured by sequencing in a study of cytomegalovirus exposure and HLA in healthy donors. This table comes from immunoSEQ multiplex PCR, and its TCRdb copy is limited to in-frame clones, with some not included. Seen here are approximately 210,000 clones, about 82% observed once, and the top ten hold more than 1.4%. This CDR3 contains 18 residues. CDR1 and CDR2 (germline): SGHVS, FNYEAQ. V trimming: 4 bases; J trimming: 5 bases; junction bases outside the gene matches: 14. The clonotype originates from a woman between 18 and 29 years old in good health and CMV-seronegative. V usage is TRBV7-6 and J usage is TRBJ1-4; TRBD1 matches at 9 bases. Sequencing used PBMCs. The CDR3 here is CASSSSTFAGTGNEKLFF. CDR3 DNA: TGTGCCAGCAGCTCATCAACATTCGCCGGGACAGGGAATGAAAAACTGTTTTTT.